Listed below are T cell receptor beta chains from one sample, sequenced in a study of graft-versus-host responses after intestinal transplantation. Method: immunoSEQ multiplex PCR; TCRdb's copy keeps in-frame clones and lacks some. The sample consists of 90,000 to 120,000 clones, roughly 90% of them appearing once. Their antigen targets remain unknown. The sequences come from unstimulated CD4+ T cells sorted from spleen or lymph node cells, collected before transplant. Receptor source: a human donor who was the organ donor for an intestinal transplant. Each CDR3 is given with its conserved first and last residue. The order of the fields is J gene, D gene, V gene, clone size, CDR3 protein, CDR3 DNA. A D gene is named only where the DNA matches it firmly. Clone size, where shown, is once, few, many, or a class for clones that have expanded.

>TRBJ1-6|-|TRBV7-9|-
CASRSPGSPLHF
TGTGCCAGCAGAAGCCCGGGGTCACCCCTCCACTTT
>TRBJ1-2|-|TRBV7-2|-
CASSEYGQTLYGYTF
TGTGCCAGCAGCGAATACGGACAGACTCTATATGGCTACACCTTC
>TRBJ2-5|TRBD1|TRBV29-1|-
CSGWDSQETQYF
TGCAGCGGTTGGGACAGCCAAGAGACCCAGTACTTC
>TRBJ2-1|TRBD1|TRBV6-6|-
CASSYSTGGPYNEQFF
TGTGCCAGCAGTTACTCGACAGGGGGGCCCTACAATGAGCAGTTCTTC
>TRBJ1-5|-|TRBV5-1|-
CASSPGPEGGPQHF
TGCGCCAGCAGCCCCGGGCCAGAGGGCGGGCCCCAGCATTTT
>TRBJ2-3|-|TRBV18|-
CASSRWGVTDTQYF
TGTGCCAGCTCACGGTGGGGGGTCACAGATACGCAGTATTTT
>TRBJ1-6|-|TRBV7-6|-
CASSLNWGSPLHF
TGTGCCAGCAGCTTAAATTGGGGTTCACCCCTCCACTTT
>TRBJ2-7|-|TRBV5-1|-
CASSLALGHNYEQYF
TGCGCCAGCAGCTTGGCCTTAGGACACAACTACGAGCAGTACTTC
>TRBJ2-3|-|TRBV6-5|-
CASSLVGSTDTQYF
TGTGCCAGCAGTTTAGTAGGTAGCACAGATACGCAGTATTTT
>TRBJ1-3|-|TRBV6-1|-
CASRMTGSGNTIYF
TGTGCCAGCAGGATGACAGGCTCTGGAAACACCATATATTTT
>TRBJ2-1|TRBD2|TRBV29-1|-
CSVPGGGLAVLGQFF
TGCAGCGTGCCCGGAGGGGGACTAGCGGTTCTAGGGCAGTTCTTC
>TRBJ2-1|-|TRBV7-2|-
CASSLVGWDEQFF
TGTGCCAGCAGCTTAGTCGGGTGGGATGAGCAGTTCTTC
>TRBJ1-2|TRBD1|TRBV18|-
CASSPTTGAFYGYTF
TGTGCCAGCTCACCAACGACAGGGGCCTTCTATGGCTACACCTTC
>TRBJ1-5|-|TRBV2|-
CASSEHRISNQPQHF
TGTGCCAGCAGTGAGCACAGAATTAGCAATCAGCCCCAGCATTTT
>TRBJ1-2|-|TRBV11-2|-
CASSSFGRGAYGYTF
TGTGCCAGCAGCTCTTTCGGGCGGGGTGCCTATGGCTACACCTTC
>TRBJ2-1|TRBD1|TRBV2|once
CASSTGDRYNEQFF
TGTGCCAGTTCGACAGGGGATCGTTACAATGAGCAGTTCTTC
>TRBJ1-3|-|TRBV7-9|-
CASSLAGNTIYF
TGTGCCAGCAGCTTAGCTGGAAACACCATATATTTT
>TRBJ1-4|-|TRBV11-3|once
CASSLVGTVGKLFF
TGTGCCAGCAGCTTAGTGGGAACAGTTGGAAAACTGTTTTTT
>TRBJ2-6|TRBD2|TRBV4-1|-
CASSQVPGGSSGANVLTF
TGCGCCAGCAGCCAAGTACCGGGGGGGAGCTCTGGGGCCAACGTCCTGACTTTC
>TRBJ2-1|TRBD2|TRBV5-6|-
CASSLVGLAGNEQFF
TGTGCCAGCAGCCTCGTGGGACTAGCGGGTAATGAGCAGTTCTTC
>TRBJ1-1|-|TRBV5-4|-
CASSVRTRAEAFF
TGTGCCAGCAGCGTACGAACGAGGGCTGAAGCTTTCTTT
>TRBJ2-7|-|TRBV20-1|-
CGLRDNYEQYF
TGCGGACTCCGGGACAACTACGAGCAGTACTTC
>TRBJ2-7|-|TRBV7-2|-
CASSLAVTYEQYF
TGTGCCAGCAGCTTAGCAGTCACCTACGAGCAGTACTTC
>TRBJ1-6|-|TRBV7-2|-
CASSLGGRALHF
TGTGCCAGCAGCTTAGGGGGCCGGGCCCTCCACTTT
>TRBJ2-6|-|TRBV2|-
CASSERSSGANVLTF
TGTGCCAGCAGTGAACGGAGCTCTGGGGCCAACGTCCTGACTTTC
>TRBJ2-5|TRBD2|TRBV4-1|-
CASSQGLSSGGETQYF
TGCGCCAGCAGCCAAGGCCTTTCTAGCGGGGGTGAGACCCAGTACTTC
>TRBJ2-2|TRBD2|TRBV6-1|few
CASSEALGGGPFSGELFF
TGTGCCAGCAGTGAAGCGTTGGGGGGAGGGCCTTTTTCTGGGGAGCTGTTTTTT
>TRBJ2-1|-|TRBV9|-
CASSVGRYNEQFF
TGTGCCAGCAGCGTAGGACGCTACAATGAGCAGTTCTTC
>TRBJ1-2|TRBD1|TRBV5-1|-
CASSLRQGGNYGYTF
TGCGCCAGCAGCTTGCGACAGGGGGGGAACTATGGCTACACCTTC
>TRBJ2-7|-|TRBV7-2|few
CASSLAGLSYEQYF
TGTGCCAGCAGCTTAGCGGGGCTATCCTACGAGCAGTACTTC
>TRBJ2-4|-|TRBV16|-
CASSQSTLINVNIQYF
TGTGCCAGCAGCCAATCGACGTTGATAAACGTAAACATTCAGTACTTC
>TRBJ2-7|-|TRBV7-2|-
CASSPVGGTASYEQYF
TGTGCCAGCAGCCCGGTGGGTGGGACCGCCTCCTACGAGCAGTACTTC
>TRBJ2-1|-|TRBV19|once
CASSPRDRGSYNEQFF
TGTGCCAGTAGTCCCCGGGACCGGGGGTCCTACAATGAGCAGTTCTTC
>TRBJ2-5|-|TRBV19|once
CASSMGDAETQYF
TGTGCCAGTAGTATGGGAGACGCAGAGACCCAGTACTTC
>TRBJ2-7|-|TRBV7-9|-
CASSQYLEQYF
TGTGCCAGCAGCCAATACCTCGAGCAGTACTTC
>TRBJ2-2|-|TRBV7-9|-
CAGSSLQGHGELFF
TGTGCCGGCAGCTCTCTCCAGGGGCACGGGGAGCTGTTTTTT
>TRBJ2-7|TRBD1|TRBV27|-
CASSLSRQGAKYEQYF
TGTGCCAGCAGTTTATCCCGACAGGGGGCGAAATACGAGCAGTACTTC
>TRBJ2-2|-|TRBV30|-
CAWISGPLNTGELFF
TGTGCCTGGATTTCGGGACCATTGAACACCGGGGAGCTGTTTTTT
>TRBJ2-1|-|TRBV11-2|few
CASSLGRAVYNEQFF
TGTGCCAGCAGCTTAGGGCGGGCGGTCTACAATGAGCAGTTCTTC
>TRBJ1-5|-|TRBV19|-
CASSIGRFEQPQHF
TGTGCCAGTAGTATAGGCAGGTTCGAGCAGCCCCAGCATTTT
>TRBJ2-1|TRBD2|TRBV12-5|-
CASAPGGVSGLASHEQFF
TGTGCTAGTGCTCCCGGGGGGGTATCGGGACTAGCGAGCCATGAGCAGTTCTTC
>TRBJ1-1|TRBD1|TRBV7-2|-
CASSYRGGITEAFF
TGTGCCAGCAGTTACAGGGGGGGAATCACTGAAGCTTTCTTT
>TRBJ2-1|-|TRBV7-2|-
CASSLSRGNNEQFF
TGTGCCAGCAGCTTGAGCCGGGGCAACAATGAGCAGTTCTTC
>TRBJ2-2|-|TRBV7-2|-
CASSLWGGELFF
TGTGCCAGCAGCTTATGGGGCGGGGAGCTGTTTTTT
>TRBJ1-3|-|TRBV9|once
CASSVSGSGNTIYF
TGTGCCAGCAGCGTTTCGGGTTCTGGAAACACCATATATTTT
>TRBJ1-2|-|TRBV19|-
CASSTDPAGYGYTF
TGTGCCAGTAGTACGGACCCGGCGGGCTATGGCTACACCTTC
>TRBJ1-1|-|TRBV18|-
CASSPGMNTEAFF
TGTGCCAGCTCACCAGGAATGAACACTGAAGCTTTCTTT
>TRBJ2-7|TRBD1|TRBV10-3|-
CAIRPSGTGGYEQYF
TGTGCCATCCGCCCCTCCGGGACAGGGGGCTACGAGCAGTACTTC
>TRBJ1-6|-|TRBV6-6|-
CASSYSGGRNSPLHF
TGTGCCAGCAGTTACTCAGGGGGTCGGAATTCACCCCTCCACTTT
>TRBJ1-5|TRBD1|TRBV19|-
CASSIRQGGQPQHF
TGTGCCAGTAGTATTCGACAGGGGGGTCAGCCCCAGCATTTT
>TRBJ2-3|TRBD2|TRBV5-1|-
CASSLLAGADTQYF
TGCGCCAGCAGCTTACTAGCGGGAGCAGATACGCAGTATTTT
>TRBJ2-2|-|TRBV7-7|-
CASSLGGVLSNTGELFF
TGTGCCAGCAGCTTAGGAGGGGTTCTATCGAACACCGGGGAGCTGTTTTTT
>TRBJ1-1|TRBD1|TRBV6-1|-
CASTPGTAGDTEAFF
TGTGCCAGCACCCCAGGGACAGCCGGGGACACTGAAGCTTTCTTT
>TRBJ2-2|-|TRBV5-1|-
CASSPPHTGELFF
TGCGCCAGCAGCCCACCCCACACCGGGGAGCTGTTTTTT
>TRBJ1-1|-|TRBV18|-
CASSPGQPPATFF
TGTGCCAGCTCACCAGGACAGCCTCCGGCGACTTTCTTT
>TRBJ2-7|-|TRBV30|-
CAWSVPLAWEQYF
TGTGCCTGGAGTGTGCCGCTAGCTTGGGAGCAGTACTTC
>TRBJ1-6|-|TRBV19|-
CASSIDGGAGSPLHF
TGTGCCAGTAGTATAGATGGCGGGGCGGGCTCACCCCTCCACTTT
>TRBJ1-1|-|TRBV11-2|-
CASSKTGSPETEAFF
TGTGCCAGCAGCAAGACAGGTTCACCCGAGACTGAAGCTTTCTTT
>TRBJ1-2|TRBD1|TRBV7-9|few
CASSPTGGYGYTF
TGTGCCAGCAGCCCTACAGGGGGCTATGGCTACACCTTC